This T cell receptor beta chain originates from a study of T-cell memory formation after mild COVID-19 (dated by TCRdb to the early 2020s). With respect to the entire study: TCR sequence clusters from the two donors were largely donor specific. Two young, previously healthy adult volunteers made up the cohort, one male and one female. In a couple of donors, T-cell clones that expanded and contracted after mild COVID-19 were tracked by sequencing TCRalpha and TCRbeta repertoires over time.

Ficoll-Paque density gradient centrifugation was used to isolate PBMCs. Overall study outcomes, separate from this receptor: Only two mild cases were covered by the study, and larger cohorts that include severe cases with pre-infection samples were considered necessary. Contracting CD4+ clones appeared mostly in the CM and EM memory subsets, whereas CD8+ clones were enriched in EMRA. Clones that contracted from day 15 to 85 showed balanced CD4/CD8 phenotypes, whereas a second wave of clones that expanded from day 15 to 37 leaned towards CD4+. The second-wave clones that peaked on day 37 were not confirmed to be SARS-CoV-2 specific. Some responding clones were detected in pre-infection memory, which suggested that pre-existing cross-reactive memory T cells had joined the SARS-CoV-2 response.

This clonotype came up a few times. Its antigen is unknown. Nothing much larger sits one base from this clone, and base qualities are not available. V is clipped by 5 bases and J by 7 bases, and the sequence between their germline boundaries is 10 bases long. Via the germline V gene, CDR1 is SGHRS and CDR2 YFSETQ. There are 13 amino acids in the CDR3, from cysteine to phenylalanine inclusive. The entry retains the CDR3 DNA only, 39 bases that are in frame from base 1. These reads were obtained on an Illumina NovaSeq 6000. TCRalpha and TCRbeta cDNA libraries were built by 5'RACE with constant-segment primers, adding sample barcodes and unique molecular identifiers. Trizol reagent was used to extract RNA from every sample. The libraries were amplified in two PCR steps, and the second step added a second sample barcode and Illumina TruSeq adapters. The libraries were sequenced on an Illumina NovaSeq using 2 x 150 bp paired-end reads. Per the original workflow: With migec v1.2.7, reads were demultiplexed and then collapsed into UMI-guided consensus sequences. Using mixcr v2.1.11, UMI consensuses were aligned to TRA and TRB V and J templates and then assembled into clonotypes. Clonotypes were classified as expanded or contracted when called significant by both edgeR and NoisET, with noise models trained on biological replicates. For edgeR calls, the thresholds were a false discovery rate-adjusted p below 0.01 and a log2 fold-change of 1. As an exploratory analysis of dynamics, PCA with hierarchical clustering was applied to max-normalized trajectories of the 1000 most abundant clonotypes. Separately sequenced CD4+ and CD8+ repertoires were used to assign a CD4 or CD8 phenotype to each responding clone. The public sequencing data were trimmed at Q25 with fastp and processed into clonotypes with MiXCR by TCRdb, which kept only in-frame beta chains. Each CDR3 protein gets just one entry, which takes the most common genes and DNA from the rows behind it. TCRdb assigned the V and J calls; the authors' analysis was not used. Within this sample are more than 120,000 distinct CDR3 sequences, with about 19% of them counted one time only. The ten largest account for over 2% of the sample.

Sequences were obtained from PBMCs or a T cell subset sorted from them (not recorded which). This receptor chain uses TRBV5-1 and TRBJ1-6, with TRBD1 tentatively as D gene (6 bases match). This TCR came from an adult woman who had mild COVID-19 (a few samples of this study predate the infection). The sample titles of this study are shuffled in the database, so cell type and time point are left out; the donor was told from shared clones. The CDR3 protein is CASRGGTNSPLHF. In nucleotides, the sequence is TGCGCCAGCAGGGGGGGCACCAATTCACCCCTCCACTTT.